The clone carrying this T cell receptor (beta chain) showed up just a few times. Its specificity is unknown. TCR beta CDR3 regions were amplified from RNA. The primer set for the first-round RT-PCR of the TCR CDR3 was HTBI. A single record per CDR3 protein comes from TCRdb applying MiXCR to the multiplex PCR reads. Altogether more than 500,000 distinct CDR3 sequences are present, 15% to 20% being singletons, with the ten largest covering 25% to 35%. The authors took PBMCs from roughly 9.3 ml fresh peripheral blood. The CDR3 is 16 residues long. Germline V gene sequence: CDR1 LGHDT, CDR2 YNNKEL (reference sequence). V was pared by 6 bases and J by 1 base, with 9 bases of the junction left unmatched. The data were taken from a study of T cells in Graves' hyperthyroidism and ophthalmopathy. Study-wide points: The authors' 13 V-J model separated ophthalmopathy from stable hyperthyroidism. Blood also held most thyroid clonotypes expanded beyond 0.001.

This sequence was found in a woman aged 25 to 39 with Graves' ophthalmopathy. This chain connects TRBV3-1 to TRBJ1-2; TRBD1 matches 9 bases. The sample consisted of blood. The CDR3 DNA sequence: TGTGCCAGCAGACCCACAGGGGGCTGGAGTAACTATGGCTACACCTTC. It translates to CASRPTGGWSNYGYTF.